These 14 T cell receptor beta chains originate from one sample sequenced in a study of T cell responses to AZD1222 COVID-19 vaccine. Clones were read by immunoSEQ multiplex PCR, and TCRdb kept only the in-frame ones, dropping some. The sample includes 70,000 to 90,000 clones, roughly 86% seen only once; the top ten take approximately 9%. The specimen comprised peripheral blood, sampled on day 0 of AZD1222 vaccination. The receptors shown here come from an adult in good health.

This chain joins TRBV5-6 and TRBJ2-7; D not resolved. The germline CDR1 and CDR2 sequences are SGHDT and YYEEEE. V shed 1 base and J shed 2 bases, with 10 bases lying between them. The CDR3 runs 14 residues. The CDR3 DNA reads as TGTGCCAGCAGCTTGCCCGTGGTCCCCTACGAGCAGTACTTC. Amino acids: CASSLPVVPYEQYF.

The genes are TRBV7-6 and TRBJ2-3; D is unclear. The CDR3 totals 16 residues. Germline V gene sequence: CDR1 SGHVS, CDR2 FNYEAQ. V was clipped by 3 bases and J by 4 bases, with 17 bases between them. CDR3 coding DNA: TGTGCCAGCAGCTTTTCACACAACCCAGGAGCAGATACGCAGTATTTT. It yields the protein CASSFSHNPGADTQYF. Combining the CDR3 with reference TRBV7-6 and TRBJ2-3 gives the whole variable domain GAGVSQSPRYKVTKRGQDVALRCDPISGHVSLYWYRQALGQGPEFLTYFNYEAQQDKSGLPNDRFSAERPEGSISTLTIQRTEQRDSAMYRCASSFSHNPGADTQYFGPGTRLTVL.

This clone was picked up a small number of times. The rearrangement uses TRBV28 and TRBJ1-2; D not certain. Looked up from germline, CDR1 is MDHEN and CDR2 is SYDVKM. V shed 3 bases and J shed 5 bases, with 10 bases lying between them. The CDR3 has 13 residues. CDR3 residues: CASSFVPTYGYTF. CDR3 DNA sequence: TGTGCCAGCAGTTTCGTCCCGACTTATGGCTACACCTTC.

The CDR3 DNA reads as TGTGCCAGCAGCTCTTTTCATCTCTACGAGCAGTACTTC. Amino acids: CASSSFHLYEQYF. The rearrangement links TRBV11-2 to TRBJ2-7; D gene unclear. Trimming cost V 4 bases and J 3 bases, with 10 bases left between them. Germline-derived CDR1 and CDR2 are SGHAT and FQNNGV. This CDR3 comprises 13 residues.

This chain links TRBV19 with TRBJ1-5; 8 bases map to TRBD1. CDR1 is LNHDA, CDR2 SQIVND, per germline (reference sequence). The length of the CDR3 is 15 residues. The junction had 5 bases not matched to a gene; V was cut back by 3 bases and J by 4 bases. CDR3 loop: CASSIRGLGNQPQHF. CDR3 bases: TGTGCCAGTAGTATCAGGGGGCTGGGGAATCAGCCCCAGCATTTT.

The V gene is TRBV27, the J gene TRBJ1-5; D not certain. The length of the CDR3 is 12 residues. Germline CDR1 MNHEY, CDR2 SMNVEV (reference sequence). V was clipped by 5 bases and J by 4 bases, with 6 bases between them. For the CDR3, the DNA is TGTGCCAGCAGTAGCCTAAATCAGCCCCAGCATTTT. Translation: CASSSLNQPQHF.

The gene calls are TRBV15 and TRBJ1-6; no firm D call. V was clipped by 3 bases and J by 6 bases, with 6 bases between them. CDR1 is LNHNV, CDR2 YYDKDF, per germline (reference sequence). The CDR3 has 13 residues. The CDR3 loop is CATSSQTNSPLHF. The CDR3 bases are TGTGCCACCAGCAGTCAGACTAATTCACCCCTCCACTTT.

The chain employs TRBV3-1 (or the pseudogene TRBV3-2) and TRBJ1-2, with 7 bases that match TRBD1. Germline CDR1 is LGHDT and CDR2 is YNNKEL (reference sequence). With V trimmed by 1 base and J by 8 bases, 13 bases remained unmatched. CDR3 length: 16 residues. Here the CDR3 DNA reads TGTGCCAGCAGCCAAGGTCACTCAGGGGGAGGTTGGGGCTACACCTTC. Residues: CASSQGHSGGGWGYTF.

The chain carries TRBV7-9 and TRBJ2-1, with 9 nucleotides matching TRBD2. The CDR3 loop spans 16 amino acids. Per germline, CDR1 SEHNR and CDR2 FQNEAQ (reference sequence). V trimming: 3 bases; J trimming: 8 bases; junction bases outside the gene matches: 11. CDR3 region: CASSLVSGGRRDEQFF. The CDR3 region has the DNA TGTGCCAGCAGCTTGGTTAGCGGGGGCCGACGGGATGAGCAGTTCTTC.

The V gene is TRBV5-1, the J gene TRBJ2-1; D tentatively reads TRBD1 or TRBD2 (5 bases each). The CDR3 runs to 15 residues. Looked up from germline, CDR1 is SGHRS and CDR2 is YFSETQ. V was trimmed by 4 bases and J by 0 bases, leaving 11 bases between them. The CDR3 DNA is TGCGCCAGCAGCGACGGGACCAGCTCCTACAATGAGCAGTTCTTC. Protein sequence: CASSDGTSSYNEQFF.

The chain is built from TRBV5-1 and TRBJ2-3; the D call may be TRBD1 or TRBD2 (5 bases each). Germline CDR1 SGHRS, CDR2 YFSETQ. With 2 bases removed from V and 6 bases from J, the gap between germline ends came to 13 bases. The CDR3 is made up of 14 amino acids. For the CDR3, the DNA is TGCGCCAGCAGCTTTGGGACGTCTACGGATACGCAGTATTTT. Amino acid sequence: CASSFGTSTDTQYF.

This clone came up once. J is TRBJ2-3 and V is TRBV11-2; 9 bases are shared with TRBD2. The V gene end was trimmed by 5 bases and the J gene end by 2 bases; junction bases not matched to a gene: 11. This CDR3 contains 17 residues. The germline gives CDR1 SGHAT, CDR2 FQNNGV. The CDR3 sequence: CASSLSAAGGHTDTQYF. In DNA form, the CDR3 reads TGTGCCAGCAGCCTTAGTGCAGCGGGAGGCCACACAGATACGCAGTATTTT.

The chain carries TRBV4-3 and TRBJ2-2; TRBD1 might be the D (6 bases). Trimming left V 3 bases short and J 1 base short, with 12 bases between. The CDR3 is 16 residues long. Per the germline V gene, CDR1 is LGHNA and CDR2 is YSLEER. The CDR3: CASSQSGQRNTGELFF. CDR3 nucleotide sequence: TGCGCCAGCAGCCAGTCAGGACAGAGGAACACCGGGGAGCTGTTTTTT.

The chain has TRBV7-9 and TRBJ1-1; 7 bases map to TRBD1. V gave up 5 bases and J gave up 5 bases; unmatched junction bases: 11. The CDR3 loop spans 15 amino acids. Per germline, CDR1 SEHNR and CDR2 FQNEAQ (reference sequence). CDR3 sequence (DNA): TGTGCCAGCAGCGAAAACAGGGGCCTGGGGACTGAAGCTTTCTTT. This sequence encodes CASSENRGLGTEAFF.